This record concerns one T cell receptor beta chain sequence. Antigen specificity is unknown. This entry comes from a study of monozygotic twins with inflammatory bowel disease. Study-wide results and caveats: Telling apart the different T cell subtypes was not possible. Whether twins were concordant or discordant made no difference to repertoire similarity, possibly from limited power.

The CDR3 sequence is 17 residues long. CDR1 and CDR2 from the germline V gene are SGHRS and YFSETQ. Two rounds of nested PCR, of roughly 15 and 9 cycles, were run on TCRalpha and TCRbeta cDNA. TCRdb reanalyzed the 5' RACE reads, giving one entry per CDR3 protein sequence and no DNA. Recorded for this sample: about 380,000 distinct CDR3 sequences. The source of this sequence is a human donor with ulcerative colitis or Crohn's disease, or a healthy co-twin of an affected twin (not recorded which). Sequencing was done on a sample of blood. The V call is TRBV5-1, the J call TRBJ2-5; TCRdb outputs TRBD2, but without DNA this stays unchecked. The chain's CDR3 is CASSRGATINSQETQYF.